This T cell receptor beta chain was captured in a study of glioma-infiltrating T cells after dendritic cell vaccination. The wider study: Monocyte-derived dendritic cells, cultured 6 to 7 days with IL-4 and GM-CSF, were pulsed with autologous tumor lysate. Dendritic cell vaccine was injected intradermally three times, biweekly.

The primer mix had 60 V beta and 13 J beta primers. The method was immunoSEQ multiplex PCR; TCRdb's version includes in-frame clones alone and lacks a portion of them. The profile shows 75,000 to 95,000 clones, roughly 87% of them singletons. Trimming took 3 bases from V and 8 from J, leaving 32 bases between them. Germline V CDR1 and CDR2: MGHRA, YSYEKL. The CDR3 covers 20 residues. Specified time point: after dendritic cell vaccination, including at tumor progression/relapse. PBMC were collected before vaccination, two weeks after the third vaccination, and at progression. The source material was blood, sampled after dendritic cell vaccination. V and J are TRBV4-1 and TRBJ2-1, with D perhaps matching TRBD2 (5 bases). The receptor was derived from a human donor with glioblastoma. CDR3: CASSQTQAVAKWENLYEQFF. Written as DNA, the CDR3 is TGCGCCAGCAGCCAGACGCAGGCCGTAGCGAAATGGGAAAACCTGTATGAGCAGTTCTTC.